This TCR beta chain is from a study of cytomegalovirus exposure and HLA in healthy donors. PCR was performed using 60 Vbeta and 13 Jbeta primers. Using immunoSEQ multiplex PCR, the repertoire was profiled, and TCRdb retains in-frame clones only, with some absent. The sample lists roughly 150,000 clones, approximately 75% occurring once. The CDR3 loop spans 15 amino acids. Germline CDR1 and CDR2: SGHDT and YYEEEE. V gave up 2 bases and J gave up 2 bases, with 14 bases separating them. Comments on this clone: What it recognizes is unknown.

Study-wide findings and caveats: Earlier analysis yielded a pattern in which most TCR beta V segments were productive about 87% or about 30% of the time. The study had only CMV serostatus as immune exposure information. Specificity for CMV antigens was confirmed in vitro for three of the CMV-associated chains. According to a later analysis, donors in an Asian-associated ancestry cluster reportedly had fewer N-insertions than the roughly 720-donor mean.

The chain carries TRBV5-6 and TRBJ2-7; D is perhaps TRBD1 (5 bases). Sequenced: PBMCs. This receptor was taken from a man between 45 and 60 years old in good health and CMV-seropositive. DNA of the CDR3: TGTGCCAGCAGCTTTGGACAAGCACATCCCTACGAGCAGTACTTC. Amino acid sequence: CASSFGQAHPYEQYF.